The TCR beta chain under discussion was sequenced for a study of T-cell memory formation after mild COVID-19. Study information: Largely donor-specific sequence clusters came from two donors.

Each CDR3 protein gets one entry after TCRdb re-called the 5' RACE reads with MiXCR. Of 45,000 or so distinct CDR3 sequences listed, over 6.5% are singletons. As for this clonotype: Its specificity is unknown.

Study-level findings and limits: Clones shrinking from day 15 to 85 showed even CD4/CD8 mixes; later expanders tilted CD4+.

Germline V gene lookup returns CDR1 MNHEY and CDR2 SVGEGT. The ends were cut back, 5 bases at V and 4 bases at J, with 15 bases in the middle. The CDR3 covers 15 residues. The sequence derives from an adult who had mild COVID-19 (a few samples of this study predate the infection). Cell type and time point are not known. Sequenced: PBMCs or a T cell subset sorted from them (not recorded which). The chain employs TRBV6-2 or TRBV6-3 and TRBJ1-5, with D maybe TRBD1 (6 bases). CDR3 sequence: CASSNDRGPNQPQHF. The DNA for the CDR3 is TGTGCCAGCAGTAATGATCGGGGGCCTAATCAGCCCCAGCATTTT.